The clone carrying this T cell receptor beta chain has a single count. Its antigen is not known. One end of the junction is discordant with germline, which a read error may explain. Priming with a constant-region primer yielded TCR beta cDNA from roughly 0.45 ug total RNA. Slightly modified ARM-PCR, run as three nested multiplex PCR rounds, produced the TCR beta libraries. Amplification in the first two PCR rounds was performed using TRBV1-TRBV30 forward primers and a C-beta reverse primer for 10 cycles each. TCRdb redid the calling of the multiplex PCR reads with MiXCR, one entry per CDR3 protein. The sample contains approximately 190,000 distinct CDR3 sequences, around 85% of which appear only once. The data originate from a study of tumor-infiltrating lymphocytes in primary liver carcinoma. The study co-extracted DNA and RNA from about 20-30 mg of unsorted bulk tissue. Patients diagnosed with primary liver carcinoma received treatment through surgical resection.

Findings and limits, study-wide: Tumor top-250-clone fractions significantly exceeded those of blood (p = 0.039). Tumor region pairs showed greater overlap than either tumor-adjacent or tumor-blood pairs did.

This CDR3 contains 15 residues. CDR1 and CDR2 (germline): MGHRA, YSYEKL. The sequenced material came from tumor tissue from primary liver carcinoma. V is TRBV4-1 and J is TRBJ1-1, with 7 nucleotides matching TRBD1. This receptor was identified in a man between 40 and 49 years old with primary liver carcinoma and hepatitis B virus infection. The CDR3 coding sequence is TGCGTCAGCAGCCACCCGGACAGGTTGAGCACCGAAGCTTTCTTT. It codes for CVSSHPDRLSTEAFF.